Here is one T cell receptor beta chain with its context. Original processing methods: Reference gene primer amplification gave nucleated cell count estimates. Clones were sequenced by immunoSEQ multiplex PCR, and TCRdb holds only the in-frame ones, with some missing. Clone size and the V and J calls come from that table; the DNA yielded D and trimming. The table shows fewer than 350,000 clones, with approximately 91% occurring only once. Germline CDR1 SGHRS, CDR2 YFSETQ. The V gene lost 1 base and the J gene lost 2 bases, with 13 bases spanning the gap. The CDR3 is made up of 17 amino acids. The sample is drawn from a study of blood T cell repertoires in COVID-19. Study context: Both acute and convalescent COVID-19 samples were obtained from the United States, Italy and Spain. Sources were T cells, B-cell-depleted T cells, or PBMCs; the material itself was cDNA or gDNA.

The genes are TRBV5-1 and TRBJ2-6; weak D call: TRBD1 (5 bases). The sample was PBMCs or T cells enriched from blood (not recorded which). The receptor's source is a woman aged 40 to 50 with acute COVID-19. CDR3 DNA sequence: TGCGCCAGCAGCTTGAGGGGTGCAGGACCTGGGGCCAACGTCCTGACTTTC. This gives the protein CASSLRGAGPGANVLTF.